One and the same sample provided the 2 T cell receptor beta chains below, sequenced in a study of T cells in Graves' hyperthyroidism and ophthalmopathy. Amplification of TCR beta CDR3 regions used RNA as the template. The HTBI primer set served for first-round RT-PCR of the TCR CDR3. TCRdb ran MiXCR on the multiplex PCR reads and lists one entry per CDR3 protein. The sample yields 700,000 to 950,000 distinct CDR3 sequences, roughly a third seen once. The specimen was blood. These receptors all stem from a middle-aged woman with Graves' hyperthyroidism.

This clonotype was seen more than once but under ten times. The chain uses TRBV9 and TRBJ1-3, with TRBD1 matching over 7 bases. CDR1 SGDLS and CDR2 YYNGEE come from the germline V gene. The CDR3 totals 13 residues. With 3 bases clipped from V and 6 bases from J, the junction kept 3 bases outside the gene matches. CDR3: CASSEGQLNTIYF. The CDR3 nucleotides are TGTGCCAGCAGCGAGGGACAGTTAAACACCATATATTTT.

V and J are TRBV6-1 and TRBJ1-1, with TRBD1 matching over 7 bases. The CDR3 is made up of 14 amino acids. Losses at the gene ends were 6 bases for V and 1 base for J; bases not matched to a gene: 5. Germline lookup yields CDR1 MNHNS and CDR2 SASEGT. CDR3 nucleotide sequence: TGTGCCAGCAGAAACCGACAGGGGAACACTGAAGCTTTCTTT. Encoded protein: CASRNRQGNTEAFF.